The present T cell receptor (beta chain) was sequenced within a study of vaccination and CD4 T cells after COVID-19. Study as a whole: Two of the convalescents were Hispanic, and convalescents were six males and four females. Median draw time for post-COVID samples was more than 80 days post-diagnosis (range 35 to 161).

Points on this clonotype: Its specificity is not known.

The treatment: approximately 11-day PBMC culture with coronavirus spike peptide pools or control peptides (ViraFEST assay). With the Oncomine TCR Beta short-read assay, DNA from cultured CD4+ T cells was sequenced. After culture, CD4+ T cells served as the source for genomic DNA extraction. TCRdb ran MiXCR on the PCR reads and lists one entry per CDR3 protein. The sample holds 9,300 or so distinct CDR3 sequences; around 54% are singletons and the top ten take 6% to 9.5%. The V end lost 7 bases, the J end lost 5 bases, and 11 bases lay between the germline ends. Germline V lookup: CDR1 LNHDA, CDR2 SQIVND (reference sequence). There are 13 residues in the CDR3.

V usage is TRBV19 and J usage is TRBJ2-2; no firm D call. The material sequenced was CD4+ T cells from blood, cultured in vitro. The source is a human donor who had recovered from COVID-19. CDR3 sequence reads: CASKIWWTGELFF. The CDR3 nucleotides are TGTGCCAGTAAGATTTGGTGGACCGGGGAGCTGTTTTTT.